The clone carrying this TCR beta chain was picked up a small number of times. With iRepertoire HTBI primers and Arm-PCR of CDR3 regions, TCR beta libraries were built. TCRdb used MiXCR to reprocess the multiplex PCR reads, holding one entry per CDR3 protein. Of roughly 350,000 distinct CDR3 sequences detected, 16% appear once; the ten largest clones hold approximately 30%. This record belongs to a study of regulatory T cells in long-lasting Graves disease. Time point defined: newly diagnosed GD, antithyroid drugs for less than 3 months. PBMC RNA was the source of the TCR library. This sample also appeared in a second study, on T cells in Graves' hyperthyroidism and ophthalmopathy.

Specimen: peripheral blood mononuclear cells (PBMCs), collected at new diagnosis, from a patient treated with antithyroid drugs. The origin of this receptor is a man aged 35 to 55 with Graves disease.

CDR3 region: CATSRDDRPEQYF. For the CDR3, the DNA is TGTGCCACCAGCAGAGATGATAGGCCCGAGCAGTACTTC. The rearrangement uses TRBV15 and TRBJ2-7; D is ambiguous. The CDR3 runs 13 residues. Germline-derived CDR1 and CDR2 are LNHNV and YYDKDF (reference sequence). V was shortened by 0 bases and J by 6 bases, with 9 bases between the two germline ends.